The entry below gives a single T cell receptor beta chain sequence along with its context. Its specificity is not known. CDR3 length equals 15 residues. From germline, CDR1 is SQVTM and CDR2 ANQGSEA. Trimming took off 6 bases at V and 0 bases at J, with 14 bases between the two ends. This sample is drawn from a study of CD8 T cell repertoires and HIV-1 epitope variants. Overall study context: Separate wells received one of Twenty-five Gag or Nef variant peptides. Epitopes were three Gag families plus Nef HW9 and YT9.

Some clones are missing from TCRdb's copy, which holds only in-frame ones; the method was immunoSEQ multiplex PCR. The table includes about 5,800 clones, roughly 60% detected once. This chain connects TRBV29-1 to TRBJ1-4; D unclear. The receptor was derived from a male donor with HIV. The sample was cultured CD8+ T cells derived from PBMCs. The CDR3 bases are TGCAGCGTGGGATTACGGGGAGCAACTAATGAAAAACTGTTTTTT. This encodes CSVGLRGATNEKLFF.